In its sample, the clone carrying this T cell receptor beta chain was seen once. Its antigen is as yet unknown. The study profiled TCR beta VDJ and CDR3 using genomic DNA as template. TCRdb independently ran MiXCR on the reads; one entry per CDR3 protein. Of over 250,000 distinct CDR3 sequences listed, roughly 61% are singletons. This sample stems from a study of CD8+CD57+ T cells in acquired aplastic anemia. Study-wide background: Each DNA sample taken from sorted CD4+ and CD8+ cells came to around 3.4 ug on average. General study results and limits: Shared by patients and controls, 25 to 30 CD8+ CDR3s were abundant in patients. The CD8+ Simpson's diversity of patients and controls was not significantly different.

An expansion of CD8+CD57+ cells by flow cytometry had been shown in patients chosen for sequencing. Blood came from patients not yet given any therapy. The CDR3 contains 15 residues. Germline V lookup: CDR1 LNHDA, CDR2 SQIVND (reference sequence). Trimming removed 3 bases from V and 2 bases from J; junction bases left unmatched: 3. This TCR was sampled from a human donor with aplastic anemia. The specimen sequenced was sorted CD4+, CD8+, or CD8+CD57+ T cells (not recorded which) from PBMCs. This chain links TRBV19 with TRBJ2-1; 8 bases line up with TRBD2. CDR3 protein: CASSMERGTYNEQFF. The CDR3 DNA is TGTGCCAGTAGTATGGAGCGGGGGACCTACAATGAGCAGTTCTTC.